The sequence of this TCR beta chain was determined in a study of cytomegalovirus exposure and HLA in healthy donors. There are 13 residues in the CDR3. Germline V CDR1 and CDR2: MNHEY, SMNVEV (reference sequence). V was shortened by 3 bases and J by 9 bases, with 12 bases between the two germline ends. The PCR used 60 Vbeta and 13 Jbeta primers. TCRdb's table, derived via immunoSEQ multiplex PCR, lists solely in-frame clones and lacks some. Counted here are about 140,000 clones, 60% to 85% occurring once; the ten biggest clones make up approximately 0.9%. Sequencing was carried out using PBMCs. This clonotype was obtained from a man aged 18 to 29 in good health and CMV-seronegative. The genes are TRBV27 and TRBJ2-1; TRBD2 might be the D (5 bases). In DNA form, the CDR3 reads TGTGCCAGCAGTTTCTCGCGGGCCACTGAGCAGTTCTTC. Translating gives CASSFSRATEQFF.